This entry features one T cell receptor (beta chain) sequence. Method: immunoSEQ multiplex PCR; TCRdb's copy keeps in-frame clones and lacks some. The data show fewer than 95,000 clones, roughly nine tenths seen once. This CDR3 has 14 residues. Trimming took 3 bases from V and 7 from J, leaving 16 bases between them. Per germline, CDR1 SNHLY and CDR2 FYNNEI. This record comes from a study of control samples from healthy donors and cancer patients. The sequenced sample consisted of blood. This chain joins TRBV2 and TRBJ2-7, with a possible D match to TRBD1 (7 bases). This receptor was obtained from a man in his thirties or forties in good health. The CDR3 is CASSEGPRGEEQYF. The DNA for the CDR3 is TGTGCCAGCAGTGAGGGGCCCAGGGGGGAAGAGCAGTACTTC. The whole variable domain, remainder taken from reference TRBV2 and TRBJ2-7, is EPEVTQTPSHQVTQMGQEVILRCVPISNHLYFYWYRQILGQKVEFLVSFYNNEISEKSEIFDDQFSVERPDGSNFTLKIRSTKLEDSAMYFCASSEGPRGEEQYFGPGTRLTVT.